The present T cell receptor beta chain was sequenced within a study of T-cell reconstitution after alpha-beta-depleted transplantation in children. The CDR3 spans 15 residues. Germline V CDR1 and CDR2: SGHDN, FVKESK. Unmatched junction bases numbered 4, after V lost 3 bases and J lost 2 bases. Library preparation (for TCRbeta) was performed with unique molecular identifiers. TCRdb re-called the PCR reads through MiXCR, storing one row per CDR3 protein. Seen here are 450,000 to 500,000 distinct CDR3 sequences, 9.5% to 15% observed once, and the top ten hold around 6.1%. The clonotype originates from a human donor who donated a stem cell graft to a child with combined immunodeficiency. Sequencing was performed on PBMCs from the stem cell graft donor, taken from the stem cell graft. V gene TRBV14 combines with J gene TRBJ2-1; 7 bases are a match to TRBD1. CDR3 nucleotides: TGTGCCAGCAGCCACCCGGGACAGCCCTACAATGAGCAGTTCTTC. It translates to CASSHPGQPYNEQFF. The complete variable domain, with remaining parts taken from reference TRBV14 and TRBJ2-1, reads EAGVTQFPSHSVIEKGQTVTLRCDPISGHDNLYWYRRVMGKEIKFLLHFVKESKQDESGMPNNRFLAERTGGTYSTLKVQPAELEDSGVYFCASSHPGQPYNEQFFGPGTRLTVL.